This TCR beta chain was sequenced during a study of blood T cell repertoires in COVID-19. TCRdb keeps only in-frame clones here, not all; method: immunoSEQ multiplex PCR. The data show roughly 150,000 clones, with approximately 90% seen just once and more than 3.5% held by the top ten. Individuals aged roughly 18 to 100 years were recruited from some 26 US areas. V lost 10 bases to trimming and J lost 1 base; unmatched junction nucleotides: 6. The CDR3 loop spans 14 amino acids. CDR1 is MDHEN, CDR2 SYDVKM, per germline. The chain has TRBV28 and TRBJ2-3, with 9 bases that match TRBD2. Sequencing used PBMCs or T cells enriched from blood (not recorded which). This TCR came from a man over 45 who had recovered from COVID-19. The CDR3 DNA reads TGTGCCACCACCCCTAGCGGGGGCACAGATACGCAGTATTTT. Residues: CATTPSGGTDTQYF. The complete variable domain, with remaining parts taken from reference TRBV28 and TRBJ2-3, reads DVKVTQSSRYLVKRTGEKVFLECVQDMDHENMFWYRQDPGLGLRLIYFSYDVKMKEKGDIPEGYSVSREKKERFSLILESASTNQTSMYLCATTPSGGTDTQYFGPGTRLTVL.